Here is one T cell receptor beta chain with its context. Its antigen is currently unknown. Sequencing relied on immunoSEQ assay v3.0, run at survey level. Sequencing aimed to cover about 40,000-50,000 T-cell genomes per sample. Data came from immunoSEQ multiplex PCR; TCRdb stores just in-frame clones and leaves some out. The sample has 15,000 to 20,000 clones, around 88% seen once. This specimen comes from a study of long-term antiretroviral therapy in people with HIV. Study-wide results and caveats: No data were available on ART adherence, viral resistance or therapy changes. CDR3 lengths in HIV samples spanned a narrower range than controls. Clones with expansion before ART led the repertoire at all time points.

Unmatched junction bases numbered 7, after V lost 4 bases and J lost 4 bases. CDR3 length equals 15 residues. CDR1 KGHSH and CDR2 LQKENI come from the germline V gene. This clonotype was obtained from a woman in her twenties or thirties with HIV. The sample here was unsorted PBMCs, taken more than 2.2 years before starting antiretroviral therapy. The V gene is TRBV18, the J gene TRBJ1-3; TRBD1 aligns across 7 bases. The CDR3 loop is CASSRNTGVGNTIYF. CDR3 DNA: TGTGCCAGCTCACGAAACACAGGGGTCGGAAACACCATATATTTT.